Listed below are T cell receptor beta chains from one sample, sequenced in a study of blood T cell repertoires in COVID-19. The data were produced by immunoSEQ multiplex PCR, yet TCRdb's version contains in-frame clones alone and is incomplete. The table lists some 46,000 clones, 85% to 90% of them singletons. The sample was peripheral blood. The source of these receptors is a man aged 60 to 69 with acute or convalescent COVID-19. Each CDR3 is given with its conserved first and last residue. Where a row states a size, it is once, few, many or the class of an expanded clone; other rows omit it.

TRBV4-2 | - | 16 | CASSQHGGNSGNTIYF
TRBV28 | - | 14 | CASSFSTDDEKLFF
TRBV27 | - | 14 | CASSDRGIQETQYF
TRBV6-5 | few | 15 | CASSYSARGNQPQHF
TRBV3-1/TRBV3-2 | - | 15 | CASSQAGGAGEKLFF
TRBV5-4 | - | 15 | CASSNQASGSNEQFF
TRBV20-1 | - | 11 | CSARRDYGYTF
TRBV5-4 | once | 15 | CASSPPTGGTHEQYF
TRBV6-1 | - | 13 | CASSSQGNTEAFF
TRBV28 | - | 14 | CASSLLAGSYEQYF
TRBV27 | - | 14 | CASSVRGPNEKLFF
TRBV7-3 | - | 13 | CASSSVAGTEAFF
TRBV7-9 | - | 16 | CASSPPDRASYNEQFF
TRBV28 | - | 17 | CASSSPQGSSYNSPLHF
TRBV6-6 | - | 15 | CASRRQGGDTGELFF
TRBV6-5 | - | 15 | CASRSDRGWNQPQHF
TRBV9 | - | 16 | CASSVGLAGVSNEQFF
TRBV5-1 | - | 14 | CASRLDSYNEKLFF
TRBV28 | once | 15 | CASSSSPTDNYGYTF
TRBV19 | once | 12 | CASRSGWQPQHF
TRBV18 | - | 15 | CASSPDRGGNYGYTF
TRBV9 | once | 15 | CASSVGVAGAYEQYF
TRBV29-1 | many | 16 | CSVVPTRGGEEDGYTF
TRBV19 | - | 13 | CASSRRARETQYF
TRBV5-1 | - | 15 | CASSSSGRSRETQYF
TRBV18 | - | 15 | CASSPGGGRTGELFF
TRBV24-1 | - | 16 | CATSPGTGVPNEKLFF
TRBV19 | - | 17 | CASSPTGPGSDSYEQYF
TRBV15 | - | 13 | CATSRDSYQPQHF
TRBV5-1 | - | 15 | CASSSSAGPSGEQYF
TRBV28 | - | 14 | CASRKGTAGSTQYF
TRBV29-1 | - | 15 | CSEPRTGSANYGYTF
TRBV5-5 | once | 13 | CASSLRAGGELFF
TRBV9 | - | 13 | CASRDRRAGELFF
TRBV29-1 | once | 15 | CSVELMGGRDTEAFF
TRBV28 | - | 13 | CASSATRVYGYTF
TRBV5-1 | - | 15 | CASSSGTGGGEKLFF
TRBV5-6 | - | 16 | CASSLSLLAGVNEQYF
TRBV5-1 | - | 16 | CASSVTSGRAYETQYF
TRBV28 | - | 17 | CASSPPRGLREGYGYTF